This TCR beta chain emerged from a study of T cell responses to AZD1222 COVID-19 vaccine. Findings of the study overall: The donors showed a predominance of white British ancestry and of females, with possible underestimation of clonal diversity. The number of AZD1222 recipients seropositive at baseline was only 5 to 7. No repertoire was sampled before or during the peak T cell response, only after it.

TCRdb keeps only in-frame clones here, not all; method: immunoSEQ multiplex PCR. Seen here are about 80,000 clones, 70% to 90% observed once, and the top ten hold about 10%. The germline gives CDR1 SQVTM, CDR2 ANQGSEA. V gave up 6 bases and J gave up 5 bases; unmatched junction bases: 13. The CDR3 sequence is 15 residues long. In the case of this clone: Its cognate antigen is unknown.

Second doses were pooled across both intervals (about 4 or about 12 weeks). The sample in question was peripheral blood, obtained 28 days after the second AZD1222 dose. The origin of this receptor is an adult who received the AZD1222 COVID-19 vaccine. This rearrangement joins TRBV29-1 to TRBJ1-1, with TRBD1 identical over 9 bases. CDR3 region: CSVVTQGARGTEAFF. CDR3 bases: TGCAGCGTCGTCACACAGGGGGCGAGAGGAACTGAAGCTTTCTTT.